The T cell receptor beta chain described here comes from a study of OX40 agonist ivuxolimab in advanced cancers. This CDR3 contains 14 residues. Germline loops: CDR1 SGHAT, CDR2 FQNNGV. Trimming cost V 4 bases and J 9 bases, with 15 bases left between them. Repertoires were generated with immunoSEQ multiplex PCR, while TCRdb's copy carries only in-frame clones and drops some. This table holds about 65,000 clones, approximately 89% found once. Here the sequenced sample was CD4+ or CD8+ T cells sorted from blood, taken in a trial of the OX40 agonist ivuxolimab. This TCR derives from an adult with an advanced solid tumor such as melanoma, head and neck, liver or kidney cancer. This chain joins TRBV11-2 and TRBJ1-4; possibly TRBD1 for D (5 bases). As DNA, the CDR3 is TGTGCCAGCAGCTCTCGGGACCAAGGAAAAAAACTGTTTTTT. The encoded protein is CASSSRDQGKKLFF.